The T cell receptor beta chain described here comes from a study of HIV-infected patients and healthy controls. TCRdb passed the 5' RACE reads through MiXCR, listing each CDR3 protein once. The sample holds 50,000 to 80,000 distinct CDR3 sequences, roughly 19% seen once. This clonotype was observed a few times. The germline CDR1 and CDR2 sequences are SEHNR and FQNEAQ (reference sequence). Trimming took 5 bases from V and 0 from J, leaving 11 bases between them. The CDR3 sequence is 15 residues long. This clonotype was obtained from a human donor in good health. Sequenced material: CD4+ T cells from blood. The gene calls are TRBV7-9 and TRBJ2-1; perhaps TRBD2 as D (5 bases). CDR3 in amino acids: CASSGSVTSYNEQFF. DNA for the CDR3: TGTGCCAGCAGCGGTAGCGTTACCTCCTACAATGAGCAGTTCTTC.